This entry lists 18 T cell receptor beta chains sequenced from one sample in a study of T cells after yellow fever vaccination. Via MiXCR, TCRdb re-called the 5' RACE reads, giving one row per CDR3 protein. The repertoire holds hundreds of thousands of distinct CDR3 sequences, with around 12% as singletons. The specimen was CD4+ T cells sorted from PBMCs, collected 15 days after the yellow fever booster vaccination. The receptor source for this set is a man between 18 and 29 years old who received the YFV17D yellow fever vaccine.

This clonotype was seen only a few times. CDR3 sequence reads: CASSPGTANQPQHF. DNA for the CDR3: TGCGCCAGCAGCCCGGGGACAGCAAATCAGCCCCAGCATTTT. The V gene is TRBV5-1, the J gene TRBJ1-5; the match to TRBD1 covers 7 bases. Looked up from germline, CDR1 is SGHRS and CDR2 is YFSETQ. With 4 bases clipped from V and 4 bases from J, the junction kept 5 bases outside the gene matches. This CDR3 contains 14 residues.

There are a few counts of this clonotype. This chain uses TRBV6-2 or TRBV6-3 with TRBJ2-2, with TRBD1 identical over 11 bases. Germline loops: CDR1 MNHEY, CDR2 SVGEGT. The CDR3 extends over 17 amino acids. Trimming removed 6 bases from V and 5 bases from J; junction bases left unmatched: 11. The CDR3 bases are TGTGCCAGCAGCCGCGCCGGGACAGGGGGTCGGACCGGGGAGCTGTTTTTT. Amino acid sequence: CASSRAGTGGRTGELFF.

V usage is TRBV5-1 and J usage is TRBJ2-5; tentative D call: TRBD2 (6 bases). The CDR3 extends over 13 amino acids. Trimming left V 4 bases short and J 5 bases short, with 12 bases between. Germline CDR1 and CDR2: SGHRS and YFSETQ. The CDR3 sequence: CASSALATETQYF. The CDR3 DNA reads as TGCGCCAGCAGCGCCCTAGCGACGGAGACCCAGTACTTC.

The chain is built from TRBV5-1 and TRBJ2-1; 8 bases match TRBD2. V shed 0 bases and J 6 bases; nucleotides not matched to a gene: 5. This CDR3 spans 15 amino acids. Germline lookup yields CDR1 SGHRS and CDR2 YFSETQ. The CDR3 loop reads CASSLVLAVTNEQFF. CDR3 DNA: TGCGCCAGCAGCTTGGTACTAGCGGTTACCAATGAGCAGTTCTTC.

J is TRBJ2-5 and V is TRBV20-1; D may be TRBD1 (7 bases). CDR1 DFQATT and CDR2 SNEGSKA come from the germline V gene (reference sequence). This CDR3 comprises 15 residues. V lost 2 bases, J lost 5 bases, and 18 bases lay in between. The CDR3 bases are TGCAGTGCTAGAAAACTAGCAAGGGGGCGGGAGACCCAGTACTTC. It is translated as CSARKLARGRETQYF.

This clonotype has a count of ten or more. The rearrangement joins TRBV7-2 to TRBJ2-3; either TRBD1 or TRBD2 may fit D (6 bases each). There are 15 residues in the CDR3. Germline CDR1 reads SGHTA; CDR2 reads FQGNSA. The V end lost 4 bases, the J end lost 6 bases, and 17 bases lay between the germline ends. The CDR3 DNA reads as TGTGCCAGCAGCTCGGGGGCGGGGCGCGTCGATACGCAGTATTTT. Its protein is CASSSGAGRVDTQYF.

CDR3 sequence reads: CASQDNEYGYTF. As DNA, the CDR3 is TGTGCCAGCCAGGATAATGAGTACGGCTACACCTTC. This chain links TRBV12-3 or TRBV12-4 with TRBJ1-2; D is ambiguous. Trimming stripped 8 bases from V and 8 bases from J, with 15 bases between. The CDR3 runs 12 residues.

This clonotype was detected a few times. The V gene is TRBV11-2, the J gene TRBJ2-7, with TRBD1 matching over 8 bases. Germline V gene lookup returns CDR1 SGHAT and CDR2 FQNNGV. The V gene end was trimmed by 5 bases and the J gene end by 4 bases; junction bases not matched to a gene: 4. The CDR3 consists of 13 residues. The CDR3 region is CASSRDRLYEQYF. Here the CDR3 DNA reads TGTGCCAGCAGCCGGGACAGGCTATACGAGCAGTACTTC. The whole variable domain, remainder taken from reference TRBV11-2 and TRBJ2-7, is EAGVAQSPRYKIIEKRQSVAFWCNPISGHATLYWYQQILGQGPKLLIQFQNNGVVDDSQLPKDRFSAERLKGVDSTLKIQPAKLEDSAVYLCASSRDRLYEQYFGPGTRLTVT.

This chain connects TRBV7-2 to TRBJ2-3; 9 positions match TRBD2. Germline V gene sequence: CDR1 SGHTA, CDR2 FQGNSA. CDR3 length: 15 amino acids. Trimming at V came to 2 bases and at J to 6 bases, leaving 6 bases not matched to a gene. This CDR3 reads CASSLWTSESDTQYF. The CDR3 DNA is TGTGCCAGCAGCTTATGGACTAGCGAGTCGGATACGCAGTATTTT.

V usage is TRBV28 and J usage is TRBJ2-1; D gene unclear. V lost 8 bases and J 5 bases, leaving 19 bases between the germline ends. In germline, CDR1 is MDHEN, CDR2 SYDVKM. The CDR3 loop spans 15 amino acids. The CDR3 sequence is CASHRSNGRHNEQFF. The CDR3 DNA sequence: TGTGCCAGCCACCGGAGTAACGGCCGCCACAATGAGCAGTTCTTC. The full variable domain, rest sourced from reference TRBV28 and TRBJ2-1, is DVKVTQSSRYLVKRTGEKVFLECVQDMDHENMFWYRQDPGLGLRLIYFSYDVKMKEKGDIPEGYSVSREKKERFSLILESASTNQTSMYLCASHRSNGRHNEQFFGPGTRLTVL.

This chain joins TRBV3-1 and TRBJ2-1; 10 bases align to TRBD2. Germline V gene lookup returns CDR1 LGHDT and CDR2 YNNKEL (reference sequence). There are 15 residues in the CDR3. With V trimmed by 5 bases and J by 1 base, 2 bases remained unmatched. In DNA form, the CDR3 reads TGTGCCAGCAGCATACTAGCGGGGTCCTACAATGAGCAGTTCTTC. Protein: CASSILAGSYNEQFF.

The V and J genes are TRBV7-3 and TRBJ2-2; D call uncertain. Trimming stripped 1 base from V and 0 bases from J, with 6 bases between. The germline CDR1 and CDR2 sequences are SGHTA and FQGTGA. There are 15 residues in the CDR3. The CDR3 DNA sequence: TGTGCCAGCAGCTTAATTCGCGCGAACACCGGGGAGCTGTTTTTT. This translates into CASSLIRANTGELFF.

The chain uses TRBV27 and TRBJ1-6; D remains unclear. V lost 2 bases to trimming and J lost 10 bases, with 9 bases between them. The CDR3 is 13 amino acids. Germline CDR1 and CDR2: MNHEY and SMNVEV (reference sequence). The CDR3 sequence is CASSLNAESPLHF. The CDR3 nucleotides read TGTGCCAGCAGTTTAAACGCAGAGTCACCCCTCCACTTT.

Only a few counts were recorded for this clonotype. The chain couples TRBV4-2 to TRBJ2-1, with 9 bases identical to TRBD2. The CDR3 spans 15 residues. Germline V gene data show CDR1 as LGHNA and CDR2 as YNFKEQ. Trimming at V came to 1 base and at J to 5 bases, leaving 3 bases not matched to a gene. CDR3 protein: CASSQGASGDNEQFF. DNA for the CDR3: TGTGCCAGCAGCCAAGGGGCTAGCGGGGACAATGAGCAGTTCTTC.

V is TRBV7-3 and J is TRBJ2-2; D is possibly TRBD2 (5 bases). Deletions cut 4 bases from V and 7 bases from J, with 10 bases between. The CDR3 sequence is 13 residues long. Germline CDR1 SGHTA, CDR2 FQGTGA. The CDR3 sequence: CASSSLGNGELFF. CDR3 nucleotide sequence: TGTGCCAGCAGCTCCCTCGGGAACGGGGAGCTGTTTTTT.

This clonotype was seen many times. The chain combines TRBV5-1 with TRBJ2-5; 13 bases agree with TRBD2. The CDR3 has 16 amino acids. J was trimmed by 1 base and V by 4 bases; bases with no gene match: 4. CDR1 and CDR2 (germline): SGHRS, YFSETQ. This chain's CDR3 is CASSPGTSGAQETQYF. As DNA, the CDR3 is TGCGCCAGCAGCCCCGGGACTAGCGGGGCCCAAGAGACCCAGTACTTC.

This chain joins TRBV11-2 and TRBJ1-1; D unresolved. The V gene lost 1 base and the J gene lost 3 bases, with 12 bases spanning the gap. Germline assignment: CDR1 SGHAT and CDR2 FQNNGV. The CDR3 loop spans 15 amino acids. The CDR3 here is CASSLVFGTDTEAFF. The CDR3 DNA reads TGTGCCAGCAGCTTAGTTTTCGGTACAGACACTGAAGCTTTCTTT.

This clonotype was counted only a few times. CDR3 protein: CASSLVAGVSSDTQYF. The CDR3 nucleotides read TGTGCCAGCAGCTTAGTCGCCGGGGTCTCGTCAGATACGCAGTATTTT. The chain couples TRBV7-9 to TRBJ2-3, with TRBD2 as a possible D gene (5 bases). Germline loops: CDR1 SEHNR, CDR2 FQNEAQ (reference sequence). The CDR3 is 16 residues long. With 1 base removed from V and 4 bases from J, the gap between germline ends came to 15 bases.